Presented here are 21 T cell receptor beta chains from one specimen sequenced in a study of T cell responses to AZD1222 COVID-19 vaccine (dated by TCRdb to the early 2020s). The protocol used for the library was the immunoSEQ multiplex PCR assay. As stored in TCRdb, this immuneACCESS dataset retains in-frame rearrangements with V and J assigned. A fraction of the clones does not appear; measured against another copy, unresolved V genes explain less than half of the discrepancy, and the remainder lacks a known reason. The sample includes around 200,000 clones, with roughly 93% observed a single time. Jointly, the top ten make up 0.95% to 1% of the sample. The meaning of the sample's time point label: baseline before first vaccination. The source was peripheral blood, collected on day 0 of AZD1222 vaccination. These receptors all come from an adult in good health.

This chain connects TRBV7-3 to TRBJ2-3, with unresolved D. The V end was cut by 1 base, the J end by 2 bases, with 7 bases between. The CDR3 length is 14 residues. Looked up from germline, CDR1 is SGHTA and CDR2 is FQGTGA. The CDR3 sequence is CASSLNSYTDTQYF. The CDR3 bases are TGTGCCAGCAGCTTAAATTCCTACACAGATACGCAGTATTTT.

The V call is TRBV7-9, the J call TRBJ2-7; a weak D match, TRBD1 (6 bases). Trimming took off 5 bases at V and 3 bases at J, with 11 bases between the two ends. Per germline, CDR1 SEHNR and CDR2 FQNEAQ (reference sequence). The CDR3 consists of 13 residues. The CDR3 here is CASSNRASYEQYF. The CDR3, as DNA: TGTGCCAGCAGCAACAGGGCCAGCTACGAGCAGTACTTC.

The chain is built from TRBV18 and TRBJ2-7, with 13 nucleotides matching TRBD2. CDR1 and CDR2 (germline): KGHSH, LQKENI. This CDR3 is built from 17 residues. V gave up 3 bases and J gave up 3 bases; unmatched junction bases: 8. The CDR3 DNA is TGTGCCAGCTCACCCCAAATACTAGCGGGGGGGCTCTACGAGCAGTACTTC. It is translated as CASSPQILAGGLYEQYF.

The chain employs TRBV5-1 and TRBJ1-1; 8 positions match TRBD1. The CDR3 has 14 amino acids. The V gene end was trimmed by 4 bases and the J gene end by 8 bases; junction bases not matched to a gene: 10. Looked up from germline, CDR1 is SGHRS and CDR2 is YFSETQ. The CDR3 nucleotides read TGCGCCAGCAGCCCTCTTACAGGGGGGAGGGAAGCTTTCTTT. Translated, it gives CASSPLTGGREAFF.

The chain combines TRBV5-6 with TRBJ1-1; 7 bases are shared with TRBD1. CDR1 is SGHDT, CDR2 YYEEEE, per germline. This CDR3 spans 13 amino acids. Unmatched junction bases numbered 8, after V lost 4 bases and J lost 8 bases. CDR3 region: CASSLKDRDEAFF. DNA for the CDR3: TGTGCCAGCAGCCTAAAAGACAGGGACGAAGCTTTCTTT.

The chain uses TRBV18 and TRBJ1-1, with D tentatively TRBD1 (6 bases). V gave up 3 bases and J gave up 14 bases, with 16 bases separating them. Germline V gives CDR1 KGHSH, CDR2 LQKENI. This CDR3 contains 12 residues. CDR3 nucleotides: TGTGCCAGCTCACCGACCATTAGCGACAGGTTCTTT. Translating gives CASSPTISDRFF.

CDR3: CASSDWQETQYF. The CDR3 DNA follows: TGTGCCAGCAGCGACTGGCAAGAGACCCAGTACTTC. The chain joins TRBV7-3 to TRBJ2-5; D unresolved. Trimming stripped 5 bases from V and 2 bases from J, with 6 bases between. The CDR3 length is 12 residues. The germline gives CDR1 SGHTA, CDR2 FQGTGA.

The genes are TRBV29-1 and TRBJ2-7; 7 bases fit TRBD2. Germline assignment: CDR1 SQVTM and CDR2 ANQGSEA. After removal of 4 bases from V and 6 bases from J, the junction contained 12 bases not matched to a gene. This CDR3 has 14 amino acids. This CDR3 is CSVGGGEPRSEQYF. CDR3 nucleotide sequence: TGCAGCGTTGGGGGAGGGGAACCCCGGAGCGAGCAGTACTTC.

This chain joins TRBV7-2 and TRBJ2-1, with 11 nucleotides matching TRBD2. The CDR3 extends over 16 amino acids. Per the germline V gene, CDR1 is SGHTA and CDR2 is FQGNSA. V lost 5 bases, J lost 9 bases, and 12 bases stayed unmatched. CDR3 region: CASSPHPASGGTEQFF. The CDR3 region has the DNA TGTGCCAGCAGCCCCCATCCGGCTAGCGGGGGGACTGAGCAGTTCTTC.

The chain has TRBV9 and TRBJ2-7, with 12 bases fitting TRBD2. The CDR3 is made up of 17 amino acids. V was clipped by 3 bases and J by 0 bases; unmatched bases: 7. The germline V gene has CDR1 SGDLS and CDR2 YYNGEE. As DNA, the CDR3 is TGTGCCAGCAGCGCGACACCGACTAGCGGGAGCTCCTACGAGCAGTACTTC. Encoded protein: CASSATPTSGSSYEQYF.

The V call is TRBV5-8, the J call TRBJ1-2; weak D call: TRBD1 (6 bases). V lost 6 bases and J lost 2, with 29 bases in between. This CDR3 comprises 19 residues. In germline, CDR1 is SGHTS, CDR2 YDEGEE. The CDR3 reads CASKVAWGARNIMNYGYTF. CDR3 bases: TGTGCCAGCAAAGTGGCGTGGGGGGCGCGGAATATCATGAACTATGGCTACACCTTC.

This clone was seen a handful of times. The gene calls are TRBV29-1 and TRBJ2-1, with D perhaps TRBD1 (6 bases). Trimming removed 4 bases at V and 9 bases at J, with 13 bases between. The length of the CDR3 is 12 residues. Germline loops: CDR1 SQVTM, CDR2 ANQGSEA. The CDR3 region is CSVGPLQGEQFF. CDR3 in DNA: TGCAGCGTTGGTCCACTACAGGGTGAGCAGTTCTTC.

The chain is built from TRBV7-2 and TRBJ2-5; D is perhaps TRBD2 (5 bases). The CDR3 has 14 amino acids. Per the germline V gene, CDR1 is SGHTA and CDR2 is FQGNSA. V dropped 1 base and J dropped 4 bases, with 10 bases sitting between them. The CDR3 sequence is CASSLVAGLETQYF. Written as DNA, the CDR3 is TGTGCCAGCAGCTTAGTGGCGGGTCTAGAGACCCAGTACTTC.

The chain combines TRBV10-2 with TRBJ1-4, with D perhaps TRBD1 (6 bases). Germline V gives CDR1 WSHSY, CDR2 SAAADI. The CDR3 covers 15 residues. The ends were cut back, 2 bases at V and 7 bases at J, with 14 bases in the middle. The CDR3 protein is CASSETSGAGEKLFF. In nucleotides, the CDR3 is TGCGCCAGCAGTGAGACATCGGGGGCGGGTGAAAAACTGTTTTTT.

The chain carries TRBV19 and TRBJ2-6; tentatively, D is TRBD1 (5 bases). Trimming left V 5 bases short and J 2 bases short, with 13 bases between. The CDR3 totals 16 residues. Germline CDR1 LNHDA, CDR2 SQIVND (reference sequence). The DNA of the CDR3 is TGTGCCAGTAGTTTATACGTAGGGGCTGGGGCCAACGTCCTGACTTTC. The encoded protein is CASSLYVGAGANVLTF.

The chain couples TRBV5-5 to TRBJ1-2; the D is unclear. Trimming pared 7 bases from V and 7 bases from J, leaving 17 bases between. From germline, CDR1 is SGHKS and CDR2 YYEKEE (reference sequence). This CDR3 is built from 13 residues. The CDR3 spells CASGLGITGGYTF. The DNA of the CDR3 is TGTGCCAGCGGCCTTGGGATAACGGGTGGCTACACCTTC.

The chain recombines TRBV5-6 with TRBJ1-4; D not resolved. The V end lost 4 bases, the J end lost 8 bases, and 18 bases lay between the germline ends. The germline gives CDR1 SGHDT, CDR2 YYEEEE. The CDR3 is 15 amino acids. CDR3 DNA sequence: TGTGCCAGCAGCAGTCATGGAGGGCTGGGAGAAAAACTGTTTTTT. Translating gives CASSSHGGLGEKLFF. The full variable domain, its missing parts supplied by reference TRBV5-6 and TRBJ1-4, is DAGVTQSPTHLIKTRGQQVTLRCSPKSGHDTVSWYQQALGQGPQFIFQYYEEEERQRGNFPDRFSGHQFPNYSSELNVNALLLGDSALYLCASSSHGGLGEKLFFGSGTQLSVL.

The table lists this clone with a count of one. The chain uses TRBV2 and TRBJ2-1, with 9 nucleotides matching TRBD1. The junction had 2 bases not matched to a gene; V was cut back by 0 bases and J by 5 bases. This CDR3 contains 15 residues. Germline loops: CDR1 SNHLY, CDR2 FYNNEI. The CDR3 spells CASSEAGQGNNEQFF. The CDR3 DNA reads as TGTGCCAGCAGTGAAGCGGGACAGGGAAACAATGAGCAGTTCTTC.

The V call is TRBV4-1, the J call TRBJ2-5; D is perhaps TRBD1 (6 bases). The CDR3 consists of 17 residues. Trimming took off 0 bases at V and 2 bases at J, with 16 bases between the two ends. Germline V CDR1 and CDR2: MGHRA, YSYEKL. CDR3 bases: TGCGCCAGCAGCCAAGATCGCGACACAGGGCGACAAGAGACCCAGTACTTC. It is translated as CASSQDRDTGRQETQYF.

J is TRBJ2-1 and V is TRBV19; the D gene is possibly TRBD2 (5 bases). Germline-derived CDR1 and CDR2 are LNHDA and SQIVND (reference sequence). The length of the CDR3 is 15 residues. Between the trimmed V and J ends, which lost 5 bases and 6 bases, there was a span of 17 bases. The CDR3 DNA sequence: TGTGCCAGTAGTCTGGCCGCCGGGAACGGCAATGAGCAGTTCTTC. Translated: CASSLAAGNGNEQFF.

The rearrangement uses TRBV5-1 and TRBJ2-7; tentatively, D is TRBD1 (6 bases). The CDR3 sequence is 15 residues long. Trimming took 0 bases from V and 4 from J, leaving 14 bases between them. CDR1 and CDR2 (germline): SGHRS, YFSETQ. CDR3 region: CASSLASGDGYEQYF. The CDR3 DNA is TGCGCCAGCAGCTTGGCGTCAGGGGATGGGTACGAGCAGTACTTC.